This TCR beta chain emerged from a study of shared clonotypes between healthy human individuals. This CDR3 has 15 amino acids. CDR1 MNHEY and CDR2 SVGAGI come from the germline V gene. V gave up 7 bases and J gave up 2 bases, with 14 bases separating them. Deep-level assay runs were performed. Genomic DNA belonging to each subset was distributed in equal measure over several immunoSEQ plates. The repertoire was sequenced with immunoSEQ multiplex PCR; TCRdb's copy has only in-frame clones and lacks some. The sample records around 480,000 clones, roughly 79% being singletons. This clone was found a few times.

The J gene is TRBJ2-2, the V gene TRBV6-5; possible D gene TRBD2, 6 bases. The sequenced sample consisted of PBMCs. The receptor comes from a woman aged 40 to 50 in good health. Some clones in this sample may be carry-over from other donors' samples. The CDR3 reads CASTYAGLNTGELFF. CDR3 nucleotides: TGTGCCAGCACCTACGCGGGGCTCAACACCGGGGAGCTGTTTTTT.